These 25 T cell receptor beta chains were sequenced from one sample in a study of T cell responses to AZD1222 COVID-19 vaccine. Generated by immunoSEQ multiplex PCR, the TCRdb table keeps only in-frame clones and is missing some. This table holds 170,000 or so clones, almost 90% found once. The sequenced sample was peripheral blood, obtained 28 days after the second AZD1222 dose. These receptors came from an adult who received the AZD1222 COVID-19 vaccine.

This chain links TRBV5-1 with TRBJ1-1; D uncertain. The germline gives CDR1 SGHRS, CDR2 YFSETQ. With 0 bases removed from V and 3 bases from J, the gap between germline ends came to 9 bases. The CDR3 spans 14 residues. Here the CDR3 reads CASSLATGYTEAFF. CDR3 sequence (DNA): TGCGCCAGCAGCTTGGCGACGGGCTACACTGAAGCTTTCTTT.

The chain has TRBV3-1 (or the pseudogene TRBV3-2) and TRBJ2-1; D not resolved. In germline, CDR1 is LGHDT, CDR2 YNNKEL (reference sequence). Trimming pared 0 bases from V and 0 bases from J, leaving 6 bases between. This CDR3 contains 15 residues. CDR3 sequence: CASSQDGLSYNEQFF. The CDR3 DNA reads TGTGCCAGCAGCCAAGACGGGCTCTCCTACAATGAGCAGTTCTTC.

The J gene is TRBJ1-1, the V gene TRBV30; 7 bases line up with TRBD1. Germline CDR1 reads GTSNPN; CDR2 reads SVGIG (reference sequence). The CDR3 is 11 residues long. The trim removed 2 bases at V and 11 bases at J, leaving 5 bases unmatched. In DNA form, the CDR3 reads TGTGCCTGGAGTAGACAGGGTGGTGCTTTCTTT. It is translated as CAWSRQGGAFF.

A few counts support this clone. This sequence joins TRBV7-2 and TRBJ1-4; no clear D gene. Germline V gene sequence: CDR1 SGHTA, CDR2 FQGNSA. This CDR3 is 14 amino acids long. With 5 bases removed from V and 0 bases from J, the gap between germline ends came to 7 bases. CDR3 region: CASSKGPTNEKLFF. The CDR3 DNA is TGTGCCAGCAGCAAGGGCCCAACTAATGAAAAACTGTTTTTT.

The chain employs TRBV27 and TRBJ2-7; D remains ambiguous. Germline CDR1 and CDR2: MNHEY and SMNVEV (reference sequence). V was cut by 2 bases and J by 0 bases, with 8 bases left in between. This CDR3 is 14 amino acids long. Here the CDR3 reads CASSLEAGSYEQYF. The CDR3 nucleotides read TGTGCCAGCAGTTTAGAAGCCGGCTCCTACGAGCAGTACTTC.

This chain connects TRBV5-1 to TRBJ2-7, with TRBD2 matching 7 bases. Germline V gene lookup returns CDR1 SGHRS and CDR2 YFSETQ. This CDR3 region has 12 residues. After removal of 6 bases from V and 5 bases from J, the junction contained 5 bases not matched to a gene. CDR3 DNA sequence: TGCGCCAGCACGGGGGACTACCACGAGCAGTACTTC. Its protein product is CASTGDYHEQYF.

The rearrangement joins TRBV19 to TRBJ1-1; TRBD1 matches at 8 bases. CDR3 length equals 12 residues. Germline V CDR1 and CDR2: LNHDA, SQIVND (reference sequence). V shed 8 bases, J shed 5 bases, and the junction held 4 bases outside the gene matches. The DNA for the CDR3 is TGTGCCAGTCTCAGGGGGCGGACTGAAGCTTTCTTT. Its protein is CASLRGRTEAFF.

This chain joins TRBV6-2 or TRBV6-3 and TRBJ1-4; TRBD1 agrees at 7 bases. After removal of 5 bases from V and 5 bases from J, the junction contained 8 bases not matched to a gene. CDR1 MNHEY and CDR2 SVGEGT come from the germline V gene. CDR3 length equals 15 residues. DNA of the CDR3: TGTGCCAGCAGTCGACCCGGGACAGCAAATGAAAAACTGTTTTTT. Translation: CASSRPGTANEKLFF.

This chain links TRBV19 with TRBJ2-7; D could derive from TRBD1 or TRBD2 (6 bases each). This CDR3 is 15 amino acids long. V gave up 6 bases and J gave up 1 base, with 16 bases separating them. Germline V CDR1 and CDR2: LNHDA, SQIVND (reference sequence). Written as DNA, the CDR3 is TGTGCCAGTAGGGCAAGGACAGCGGGTTCCTACGAGCAGTACTTC. Translating it yields CASRARTAGSYEQYF.

V and J are TRBV10-1 and TRBJ2-1; TRBD2 matches 7 bases. The germline gives CDR1 WNHNN, CDR2 SYGVQD (reference sequence). The CDR3 extends over 11 amino acids. J was trimmed by 16 bases and V by 3 bases; bases with no gene match: 6. The CDR3, as DNA: TGCGCCAGCAGTGATTCGGCGGGGGATTTCTTC. This gives the protein CASSDSAGDFF.

Here the CDR3 DNA reads TGCAGCGTTGAAGAATACGGTGGGGACTATGGCTACACCTTC. It translates to CSVEEYGGDYGYTF. This chain connects TRBV29-1 to TRBJ1-2; D is ambiguous. Between the trimmed V and J ends, which lost 0 bases and 3 bases, there was a span of 11 bases. CDR3 length equals 14 residues. In germline, CDR1 is SQVTM, CDR2 ANQGSEA.

This sequence joins TRBV19 and TRBJ1-2; 7 bases align to TRBD1. The CDR3 length is 13 residues. Germline lookup yields CDR1 LNHDA and CDR2 SQIVND (reference sequence). The junction had 7 bases not matched to a gene; V was cut back by 8 bases and J by 4 bases. CDR3 in amino acids: CASQTGEGYGYTF. CDR3 DNA sequence: TGTGCCAGTCAAACAGGGGAAGGCTATGGCTACACCTTC.

This clone was counted once. The CDR3 region is CASSLGDREDTQYF. CDR3 bases: TGTGCCAGCAGCTTGGGGGACAGGGAAGATACGCAGTATTTT. V gene TRBV11-3 combines with J gene TRBJ2-3; 9 bases are shared with TRBD1. V gave up 3 bases and J gave up 5 bases; unmatched junction bases: 3. Germline CDR1 is SGHNT and CDR2 is YENEEA. This CDR3 is built from 14 residues.

The V call is TRBV18, the J call TRBJ1-2; tentatively, D is TRBD1 (5 bases). CDR1 and CDR2 (germline): KGHSH, LQKENI. Trimming took off 6 bases at V and 1 base at J, with 15 bases between the two ends. This CDR3 comprises 15 residues. Here the CDR3 reads CASSSEGAVNYGYTF. Here the CDR3 DNA reads TGTGCCAGCTCTTCAGAAGGGGCAGTTAACTATGGCTACACCTTC.

V gene TRBV3-1 (or the pseudogene TRBV3-2) combines with J gene TRBJ1-2, with D perhaps TRBD1 (5 bases). With 1 base removed from V and 8 bases from J, the gap between germline ends came to 14 bases. Germline CDR1 LGHDT, CDR2 YNNKEL (reference sequence). This CDR3 has 14 residues. The CDR3 DNA follows: TGTGCCAGCAGCCAAGTAGACAGCGGGGCGGGCTACACCTTC. Amino acids: CASSQVDSGAGYTF.

This rearrangement joins TRBV19 to TRBJ2-7; 8 bases agree with TRBD1. V was pared by 3 bases and J by 0 bases, with 1 base of the junction left unmatched. The CDR3 sequence is 14 residues long. Per the germline V gene, CDR1 is LNHDA and CDR2 is SQIVND (reference sequence). The CDR3 nucleotides are TGTGCCAGTAGTATGGGACAGGTCTCCTACGAGCAGTACTTC. This translates into CASSMGQVSYEQYF.

The rearrangement joins TRBV4-1 to TRBJ2-7; D may be TRBD2 (6 bases). This CDR3 has 19 amino acids. CDR1 and CDR2 (germline): MGHRA, YSYEKL. The V end was cut by 1 base, the J end by 4 bases, with 26 bases between. As DNA, the CDR3 is TGCGCCAGCAGCCAAGTAGACCCCAACCGGGAACTCGGGGGTTACGAGCAGTACTTC. This codes for CASSQVDPNRELGGYEQYF.

This clone was observed once. CDR3 nucleotide sequence: TGTGCCAGCAGCCCGAGGGACAGGGGAACTGAAGCTTTCTTT. It is translated as CASSPRDRGTEAFF. V gene TRBV3-1 (or the pseudogene TRBV3-2) combines with J gene TRBJ1-1; 10 bases agree with TRBD1. Germline V gives CDR1 LGHDT, CDR2 YNNKEL (reference sequence). There are 14 residues in the CDR3. V lost 4 bases, J lost 5 bases, and 4 bases stayed unmatched.

V and J are TRBV6-5 and TRBJ1-2; 10 bases are shared with TRBD1. Germline lookup yields CDR1 MNHEY and CDR2 SVGAGI. The length of the CDR3 is 15 residues. V lost 6 bases, J lost 3 bases, and 7 bases stayed unmatched. In nucleotides, the CDR3 is TGTGCCAGCAGCCCAGGACAGGGGGGTGACTATGGCTACACCTTC. Encoded protein: CASSPGQGGDYGYTF.

This clone was detected a few times. The chain is built from TRBV5-1 and TRBJ2-3; tentatively, D is TRBD1 or TRBD2 (5 bases each). The V end lost 2 bases, the J end lost 2 bases, and 12 bases lay between the germline ends. Germline lookup yields CDR1 SGHRS and CDR2 YFSETQ. This CDR3 comprises 15 residues. The DNA for the CDR3 is TGCGCCAGCAGCTTATATGGGACGAACACAGATACGCAGTATTTT. Translating gives CASSLYGTNTDTQYF.

V usage is TRBV9 and J usage is TRBJ2-1; perhaps TRBD1 as D (6 bases). In germline, CDR1 is SGDLS, CDR2 YYNGEE. Trimming shortened V by 3 bases and J by 3 bases, and 13 bases separated the two germline ends. The CDR3 contains 15 residues. CDR3 sequence: CASSAGTRDYNEQFF. The CDR3 nucleotides are TGTGCCAGCAGCGCCGGGACAAGGGACTACAATGAGCAGTTCTTC. The whole variable domain, remainder taken from reference TRBV9 and TRBJ2-1, is DSGVTQTPKHLITATGQRVTLRCSPRSGDLSVYWYQQSLDQGLQFLIQYYNGEERAKGNILERFSAQQFPDLHSELNLSSLELGDSALYFCASSAGTRDYNEQFFGPGTRLTVL.

The chain joins TRBV19 to TRBJ1-1, with 7 positions matching TRBD1. The V segment lost 2 bases and the J segment 6 bases; nucleotides outside the gene matches: 6. Germline CDR1 LNHDA, CDR2 SQIVND (reference sequence). This CDR3 comprises 14 residues. Written as DNA, the CDR3 is TGTGCCAGTAGTATAACAGGGGTGCGGGCTGAAGCTTTCTTT. It translates to CASSITGVRAEAFF. The entire variable domain, with the rest obtained from reference TRBV19 and TRBJ1-1, is as follows: DGGITQSPKYLFRKEGQNVTLSCEQNLNHDAMYWYRQDPGQGLRLIYYSQIVNDFQKGDIAEGYSVSREKKESFPLTVTSAQKNPTAFYLCASSITGVRAEAFFGQGTRLTVV.

This chain uses TRBV25-1 with TRBJ1-1; no firm D call. The CDR3 covers 11 residues. Trimming pared 7 bases from V and 1 base from J, leaving 4 bases between. Germline V lookup: CDR1 MGHDK, CDR2 SYGVNS. The CDR3 protein is CASKGNTEAFF. CDR3 DNA sequence: TGTGCCAGCAAAGGGAACACTGAAGCTTTCTTT.

The chain carries TRBV30 and TRBJ1-1, with D maybe TRBD1 (5 bases). This CDR3 has 12 residues. Germline V gene data show CDR1 as GTSNPN and CDR2 as SVGIG (reference sequence). Trimming took 8 bases from V and 0 from J, leaving 10 bases between them. This CDR3 reads CAQKDMNTEAFF. CDR3 bases: TGTGCCCAAAAGGACATGAACACTGAAGCTTTCTTT.

The CDR3 spells CASSPSSGVETQYF. CDR3 nucleotides: TGTGCCAGCAGCCCTTCTAGCGGGGTTGAGACCCAGTACTTC. This rearrangement joins TRBV4-2 to TRBJ2-5, with 9 bases aligning to TRBD2. This CDR3 region has 14 residues. Germline loops: CDR1 LGHNA, CDR2 YNFKEQ. V lost 4 bases and J lost 5; bases outside the gene matches: 5.